A selection of T cell receptor beta chains follows, all from one sample in a study of blood T cell repertoires in COVID-19. The protocol was immunoSEQ multiplex PCR, while the TCRdb copy is restricted to in-frame clones and leaves out a portion. In the table there are about 290,000 clones, about 89% of which are singletons. Input material: peripheral blood. These receptors all stem from a man in his forties with acute or convalescent COVID-19. Each CDR3 is given with its conserved first and last residue. D genes are given only for firm matches. Size values are once, few and many counts, or a class for expanded clones, and some rows have none.

d_gene | abundance | j_gene | v_gene | CDR3nt | CDR3aa
TRBD1 | - | TRBJ1-2 | TRBV29-1 | TGCAGCGGGTACAGGGGGCCGGATGGCTACACCTTC | CSGYRGPDGYTF
- | - | TRBJ1-3 | TRBV18 | TGTGCCAGCTCAGACCCAGCGAGGGGAAACACCATATATTTT | CASSDPARGNTIYF
- | - | TRBJ2-2 | TRBV30 | TGTGCCTGGAGAACCCAGGGGACCGGGGAGCTGTTTTTT | CAWRTQGTGELFF
- | - | TRBJ1-4 | TRBV3-1/TRBV3-2 | TGTGCCAGCAGCCAAGACGGAGAGGGTGAAAAACTGTTTTTT | CASSQDGEGEKLFF
TRBD1 | - | TRBJ2-7 | TRBV7-2 | TGTGCCAGCAGCCCTACAGGGGTCGAGCAGTACTTC | CASSPTGVEQYF
- | - | TRBJ1-2 | TRBV10-2 | TGCGCCAGCAGTGAGTCGACGGGCTATGGCTACACCTTC | CASSESTGYGYTF
- | - | TRBJ2-1 | TRBV7-3 | TGTGCCAGCAGCCCCATGGGGAAAGGGGCCGAGCAGTTCTTC | CASSPMGKGAEQFF
TRBD2 | few | TRBJ2-3 | TRBV7-8 | TGTGCCAGCAGCCTTGGACTAGTCAGATACCCAGATACGCAGTATTTT | CASSLGLVRYPDTQYF
- | once | TRBJ2-1 | TRBV28 | TGTGCCAGCAGTCTCCAGGGAGGCGAGCAGTTCTTC | CASSLQGGEQFF
- | - | TRBJ2-7 | TRBV11-2 | TGTGCCAGCAGCTTTCTCCCTGGACACTCTGCCTCCTACGAGCAGTACTTC | CASSFLPGHSASYEQYF
TRBD1 | - | TRBJ1-1 | TRBV12-3/TRBV12-4 | TGTGCCAGCAGTTCGACAGGGGATACTGAAGCTTTCTTT | CASSSTGDTEAFF
TRBD1 | - | TRBJ1-5 | TRBV5-8 | TGTGCCAGCAGCTTGGCAGGGGGGTATCAGCCCCAGCATTTT | CASSLAGGYQPQHF
- | - | TRBJ1-1 | TRBV5-5 | TGTGCCAGCAGCCCCCCGGGTCCGGGGAACACTGAAGCTTTCTTT | CASSPPGPGNTEAFF
- | - | TRBJ2-3 | TRBV10-3 | TGTGCCATCAGTATGTTTCCGAGTACAGATACGCAGTATTTT | CAISMFPSTDTQYF
- | - | TRBJ1-2 | TRBV12-3/TRBV12-4 | TGTGCCAGCAGCAAAGGACAGATCTATGGCTACACCTTC | CASSKGQIYGYTF
- | once | TRBJ1-5 | TRBV3-1/TRBV3-2 | TGTGCCAGCAGCCAAGGCCTCGCGGCGAGGGGGGGTCAGCCCCAGCATTTT | CASSQGLAARGGQPQHF
- | - | TRBJ1-1 | TRBV5-1 | TGCGCCAGCAGCCCAGGGGAGGGCACTGAAGCTTTCTTT | CASSPGEGTEAFF
TRBD2 | - | TRBJ2-7 | TRBV5-1 | TGCGCCAGCAGCTTGGTTAGCGGGGGGGCCTCCTACGAGCAGTACTTC | CASSLVSGGASYEQYF
TRBD1 | - | TRBJ1-5 | TRBV6-1 | TGTGCCAGCAGTGATCAGACAGGGATCAATCAGCCCCAGCATTTT | CASSDQTGINQPQHF
- | - | TRBJ1-6 | TRBV20-1 | TGCAGTGCTAGGAGATCCGGTCCCCTCCACTTT | CSARRSGPLHF
- | - | TRBJ1-1 | TRBV6-5 | TGTGCCAGCAGCCGACCGACAGCGATGAACACTGAAGCTTTCTTT | CASSRPTAMNTEAFF
TRBD1 | few | TRBJ2-1 | TRBV27 | TGTGCCAGCAGAGCCGGGACAGGGGGGTCCAATGAGCAGTTCTTC | CASRAGTGGSNEQFF
- | - | TRBJ1-6 | TRBV11-2 | TGTGCCAGCAGCTTAACAGGAGGGACCTATAATTCACCCCTCCACTTT | CASSLTGGTYNSPLHF
- | - | TRBJ1-5 | TRBV21-1 | TGTGCCAGCAGAAATGCGGGTGCTGGCAATCAGCCCCAGCATTTT | CASRNAGAGNQPQHF
TRBD1 | few | TRBJ1-4 | TRBV3-1/TRBV3-2 | TGTGCCAGCAGTCGCGGACAGGGGGCTGGAAAACTGTTTTTT | CASSRGQGAGKLFF
- | - | TRBJ1-2 | TRBV5-1 | TGCGCCAGCAGCTTGGACAGGGACTATGGCTACACCTTC | CASSLDRDYGYTF
TRBD1 | - | TRBJ1-6 | TRBV5-1 | TGCGCCAGCAGCTTCTCCGGGACAGGGGGAGGGTCACCCCTCCACTTT | CASSFSGTGGGSPLHF
- | - | TRBJ1-2 | TRBV4-1 | TGCGCCAGCAGAGGCCTCCACTTTGAGGACTATGGCTACACCTTC | CASRGLHFEDYGYTF
- | - | TRBJ1-6 | TRBV3-1/TRBV3-2 | TGTGCCAGCAGCCTACAACCGACAGGAGTCCCAAATTCACCCCTCCACTTT | CASSLQPTGVPNSPLHF
- | - | TRBJ1-2 | TRBV6-6 | TGTGCCAGCAGTTACCGGGACAAAAATGGCTACACCTTC | CASSYRDKNGYTF
TRBD2 | - | TRBJ2-1 | TRBV4-2 | TGTGCCAGCAGCCGACGTCCTGATGGGGGGGTGGGCAACAATGAGCAGTTCTTC | CASSRRPDGGVGNNEQFF
TRBD2 | - | TRBJ2-1 | TRBV5-1 | TGCGCCAGCAGCTTGGGAAGCGGGGGGGCCGGTGAGCAGTTCTTC | CASSLGSGGAGEQFF
TRBD1 | - | TRBJ2-3 | TRBV2 | TGTGCCAGCAGTCTGACAGGGGGCGAAGATACGCAGTATTTT | CASSLTGGEDTQYF
- | - | TRBJ2-1 | TRBV5-1 | TGCGCCAGCAGCTTGGTCCAGGAAAGTCCTGAGCAGTTCTTC | CASSLVQESPEQFF
TRBD1 | - | TRBJ1-5 | TRBV27 | TGTGCCAGCAGTTTAGACAGGGGAAGGGAGCCCCAGCATTTT | CASSLDRGREPQHF
TRBD1 | - | TRBJ2-3 | TRBV2 | TGTGCCAGCAGTTCCGACAGGGGCACAGATACGCAGTATTTT | CASSSDRGTDTQYF
- | - | TRBJ2-3 | TRBV6-1 | TGTGCCAGCAGTGAATTGGAGGGTACAGATACGCAGTATTTT | CASSELEGTDTQYF
TRBD2 | - | TRBJ2-7 | TRBV6-1 | TGTGCCAGCAGTGATAGGGTAGCGGGGGCCTACGAGCAGTACTTC | CASSDRVAGAYEQYF
TRBD1 | - | TRBJ2-1 | TRBV27 | TGTGCCAGCAGTTTAGAGGGGGCCCACAATGAGCAGTTCTTC | CASSLEGAHNEQFF
- | - | TRBJ1-1 | TRBV7-8 | TGTGCCAGCAGCTTAGGGGGAGGGTCCACTGAAGCTTTCTTT | CASSLGGGSTEAFF
- | - | TRBJ2-1 | TRBV11-2 | TGTGCCAGCAGCTTAGATAATTTGAGCTACAATGAGCAGTTCTTC | CASSLDNLSYNEQFF
TRBD2 | - | TRBJ2-5 | TRBV27 | TGTGCCAGCAGAAATGCCGTGACTAGCGGGGAGACCCAGTACTTC | CASRNAVTSGETQYF
- | - | TRBJ2-3 | TRBV5-1 | TGCGCCAGCAGCTTGGATCTGGATAGGGGGACGCAGTATTTT | CASSLDLDRGTQYF
- | - | TRBJ2-7 | TRBV19 | TGTGCCAGTAGTTCGGACGGGGGTCTGAACGAGCAGTACTTC | CASSSDGGLNEQYF
- | - | TRBJ1-2 | TRBV30 | TGTGCCTGGAGTGTCCCGCAGGGTGGTGGCTACACCTTC | CAWSVPQGGGYTF
TRBD1 | once | TRBJ2-1 | TRBV29-1 | TGCAGCGTTAAGGTAGGGACAGGGAAAGAAAATGAGCAGTTCTTC | CSVKVGTGKENEQFF
TRBD2 | - | TRBJ2-1 | TRBV4-1 | TGCGCCAGCAGCCAAGGGGGACTAGCGGGGGGCCGCCATGAGCAGTTCTTC | CASSQGGLAGGRHEQFF
- | - | TRBJ2-1 | TRBV7-3 | TGTGCCAGCAGTCCAAGAGGCACCGGGACACCCTACAATGAGCAGTTCTTC | CASSPRGTGTPYNEQFF
TRBD1 | - | TRBJ1-1 | TRBV10-3 | TGTGCCATCAACGGACAGGGTTCGAACACTGAAGCTTTCTTT | CAINGQGSNTEAFF
- | - | TRBJ2-1 | TRBV15 | TGTGCCACCAGCAGAGATAGGAGCTCCTACAATGAGCAGTTCTTC | CATSRDRSSYNEQFF
TRBD1 | few | TRBJ1-1 | TRBV27 | TGTGCCAGCAGTCGCGGGACAGGGGGCAACACTGAAGCTTTCTTT | CASSRGTGGNTEAFF
- | - | TRBJ2-1 | TRBV27 | TGTGCCAGCAGCAGAAGTTTGTACAATGAGCAGTTCTTC | CASSRSLYNEQFF
- | - | TRBJ2-3 | TRBV5-4 | TGTGCCAGCAGCCATGCGTCAAGCACAGATACGCAGTATTTT | CASSHASSTDTQYF
TRBD2 | - | TRBJ2-1 | TRBV24-1 | TGTGCCACCAGTGATGGGGCGGCGGGGGGGTTGAATGAGCAGTTCTTC | CATSDGAAGGLNEQFF
- | - | TRBJ1-2 | TRBV7-2 | TGTGCCAGCAGCGGACAGAAGAACTATGGCTACACCTTC | CASSGQKNYGYTF